The TCR beta chain under discussion was sequenced for a study of Tregs in tolerant kidney transplant recipients (dated by TCRdb to between 2019 and 2020). Looking at the study overall: Related donors were used in the transplants with nonmyeloablative bone marrow transplantation, and mixed chimerism was transient in the human trials. Before combined kidney and bone marrow transplantation, this study identified donor-specific regulatory T cells using TCRbeta sequencing and then followed those same cells after transplant.

For TCRbeta CDR3 sequencing, genomic DNA was extracted from sorted cells using the QIAGEN DNeasy Blood and Tissue Kit. High-throughput TCRbeta CDR3 sequencing, which included PCR amplification with bias correction and internal controls, was done commercially through immunoSEQ. Under the source paper's analysis protocol: Unique productive TCRbeta sequences were defined by CDR3 nucleotide sequence where primers matched, and otherwise by CDR3 amino acid sequence together with Vbeta and Jbeta genes. To correct for sorting error, sequences found in more than one sorted population at a frequency ratio of 2:1 or less were discarded, and the remaining shared sequences were assigned to the population with the higher frequency. A sequence was defined as donor-reactive if the sequence was expanded at least 5-fold in CFSE-low cells compared with unstimulated cells and had a frequency of at least 0.01% in CFSE-low cells. Repertoire divergence was quantified by Jensen-Shannon divergence using the top 100 TCRbeta sequences ranked by frequency. For any sample with multiple sequencing runs, sorting error was corrected in each run separately before the runs were pooled. As stored in TCRdb, this immuneACCESS dataset retains in-frame rearrangements with V and J assigned. A fraction of the clones does not appear; measured against another copy, unresolved V genes explain less than half of the discrepancy, and the remainder lacks a known reason. Clone size and V and J calls were adopted from that table, with D and trimming inferred from the DNA. Present in this sample are fewer than 80,000 clones, about 88% of which were seen just once. The ten most abundant clones make up about 0.37% of the sample.

What the research found in general, with its limitations: In tolerant patients, the expansion of donor-specific Tregs was greater than global Treg expansion, suggesting that the expansion was antigen-driven rather than nonspecific. Biological reproducibility was not directly assessed, although technical replication error appeared to be minimal. Because the study included only a small number of patients, the results must be confirmed in larger populations and under other immunosuppression protocols. The most biologically relevant and donor-specific TCRbeta repertoire appeared to be identified by expanding Tregs with activated donor B cells. For some patients, the PCR primers changed as time went on, which meant samples from those patients could not be compared with one another at the nucleotide level.

At the junction V is shortened by 4 bases and J by 0 bases, with 13 bases in between. CDR1 is given as SEHNR and CDR2 as FQNEAQ, both from the germline V gene (reference sequence). Spanning cysteine to phenylalanine, the CDR3 consists of 17 amino acids. The sequence is cut down to CDR3 DNA, 51 bases in frame from base 1. Concerning this clone: The specificity of this receptor is unknown. The record has no base qualities; no much larger clone is one base away.

This specimen's time point label, interpreted: blood sample drawn before combined kidney and bone marrow transplant. Thawed PBMCs were FACS-sorted into unstimulated Tregs (CD4+CD25+CD127-), CD4+ non-Tregs (CD4+CD25-), CD4 cells and CD8 cells. The patients were a handful of recipients of combined kidney and bone marrow transplants from the ITN036ST trial, and samples were available only from these trial subjects. Healthy control blood was processed to PBMCs with a Ficoll density gradient and then cryopreserved, whereas patient PBMCs were collected both before and after transplant. The clonotype was recovered from a human donor who received a combined kidney and bone marrow transplant. In this chain, TRBV7-9 is recombined with TRBJ2-6; no D gene call is confident. This sample comprised CD4+ T cells from blood, obtained before the transplant. The CDR3 is CASSSAAANSGANVLTF. Here is the DNA: TGTGCCAGCAGCTCCGCCGCGGCAAACTCTGGGGCCAACGTCCTGACTTTC.